Listed below are T cell receptor beta chains from one sample, sequenced in a study of blood T cells in healthy people across ages. TCRdb ran MiXCR on the 5' RACE reads and lists one entry per CDR3 protein. This table has about 600,000 distinct CDR3 sequences, roughly 48% appearing once. What was sequenced was blood. The receptors shown here come from an older man in good health. Each CDR3 is given with its conserved first and last residue. A D gene is named only where the DNA matches it firmly. A clone size is listed for some rows: how often the clone was seen (once, few, many), or a class if it is expanded.

D | size | V | CDR3
TRBD1 | NA | TRBV7-9 | CASSLIGGQGVPEKLFF
NA | NA | TRBV3-1 | CASSQVTGEANTEAFF
NA | NA | TRBV6-5 | CASGQGFNEQFF
NA | few | TRBV6-2/TRBV6-3 | CASAIQDNEQFF
NA | few | TRBV29-1 | CSVLSESSYNEQFF
TRBD1 | few | TRBV7-8 | CASSRRTGDSNQPQHF
TRBD1 | few | TRBV12-3/TRBV12-4 | CAILLQGAYNSPLHF
NA | NA | TRBV7-2 | CACSRGTALSGELFF
NA | few | TRBV7-2 | CASSLNRVGETQYF
NA | NA | TRBV20-1 | CSARDLNEAFF
NA | NA | TRBV6-2/TRBV6-3 | CASRTPGPRNQPQHF
NA | many | TRBV6-5 | CASSSGLITVPAFF
NA | NA | TRBV20-1 | CSARDVRTALGAQFF
NA | NA | TRBV6-5 | CASSYMNTQYF
TRBD1 | once | TRBV6-5 | CASSRQQGATGELFF
NA | NA | TRBV9 | CASNPTDLNTEAFF
NA | NA | TRBV24-1 | CATSDLEGPYQETQYF
TRBD2 | many | TRBV29-1 | CSVEGVALAEHNEQFF
NA | few | TRBV18 | CASSPAENSNNEQFF
NA | many | TRBV6-1 | CASSEPTQGVGNQPQHF
NA | NA | TRBV28 | CASSAGQLGGYTF
TRBD1 | NA | TRBV7-8 | CASSKTGQGLGEQYF
TRBD2 | NA | TRBV6-2/TRBV6-3 | CASSYAGLDFEQYF
NA | NA | TRBV5-8 | CASSSGHSGGYTF
NA | NA | TRBV7-2 | CASSLVAGSQETQYF
TRBD1 | few | TRBV18 | CASLGQGGPGGYTF
TRBD2 | few | TRBV4-1 | CASSSITSGGAGEQFF
TRBD2 | NA | TRBV20-1 | CSAKTLAGSSYNEQFF
NA | few | TRBV7-2 | CASSPIGSPNEQFF
NA | NA | TRBV15 | CATSSGRDPVYNEQFF
NA | few | TRBV7-2 | CASSLDGTGTYEQYF
NA | once | TRBV28 | CASSHEAGEVNYGYTF
NA | NA | TRBV6-2/TRBV6-3 | CASRGDGSYEQYF
NA | few | TRBV7-2 | CASSFGDTYEQYF
NA | few | TRBV29-1 | CSVEETAGEQFF
NA | NA | TRBV7-3 | CASSPLGGGTGNTQYF
TRBD2 | many | TRBV6-6 | CASSLSGRGQETQYF
NA | few | TRBV7-9 | CASSPFKGRASSYNEQFF
NA | NA | TRBV7-3 | CVSSLLGESDTQYF
TRBD1 | NA | TRBV7-9 | CASGELGQGNYGYTF
TRBD1 | few | TRBV6-2/TRBV6-3 | CASSRFRDRDQPQHF
NA | NA | TRBV7-2 | CASSLAPASNYGYTF
NA | NA | TRBV6-6 | CASSYSSTDYNELFF
TRBD1 | NA | TRBV11-2 | CALGGRGKLRSSYNEQFF
NA | many | TRBV6-6 | CASSLGPPYNSPLHF
TRBD1 | NA | TRBV6-1 | CASQDRGPRNEQFF
TRBD2 | NA | TRBV29-1 | CSVDGTAGGVEDTQYF
NA | NA | TRBV5-1 | CASSLEGNWPGELFF
TRBD1 | once | TRBV25-1 | CASRDRSYEQYF
NA | NA | TRBV24-1 | CATSDHTRMRSYEQYF
NA | few | TRBV14 | CASSQDYPVGFDNEQFF
TRBD2 | few | TRBV7-2 | CASSSGLAGADTQYF
TRBD2 | few | TRBV6-6 | CASRPLAGGFDTQYF
TRBD2 | NA | TRBV9 | CASSSGIGEGYQETQYF
NA | NA | TRBV20-1 | CSASFPGSRTSEQYF
NA | NA | TRBV28 | CASTGWEEGEQYF